This T cell receptor (beta chain) came from a study of radiotherapy plus CTLA-4 blockade in lung cancer. Whole-study context: Disease control was seen in about 30% of patients, objective responses in 15% to 20%.

Sequencing used immunoSEQ multiplex PCR; TCRdb keeps in-frame clones, though not all of them. The repertoire holds about 12,000 clones, roughly 80% seen once, with approximately 30% in the top ten. This CDR3 is 11 amino acids long. For this clone: Its specificity is unknown.

Points from the study as a whole: It was early blood T cell clone dynamics, with interferon-beta, that reportedly best predicted response.

This rearrangement joins TRBV21-1 to TRBJ1-1. TRBV21-1 constitutes a pseudogene. Source: peripheral blood, taken from a patient treated with radiotherapy plus ipilimumab. This TCR was recovered from a human donor with non-small cell lung cancer that progressed on radiotherapy plus ipilimumab. The CDR3, as DNA: TGTGCCAGCATACCACACACTGAAGCTTTCTTT. Amino acid sequence: CASIPHTEAFF.